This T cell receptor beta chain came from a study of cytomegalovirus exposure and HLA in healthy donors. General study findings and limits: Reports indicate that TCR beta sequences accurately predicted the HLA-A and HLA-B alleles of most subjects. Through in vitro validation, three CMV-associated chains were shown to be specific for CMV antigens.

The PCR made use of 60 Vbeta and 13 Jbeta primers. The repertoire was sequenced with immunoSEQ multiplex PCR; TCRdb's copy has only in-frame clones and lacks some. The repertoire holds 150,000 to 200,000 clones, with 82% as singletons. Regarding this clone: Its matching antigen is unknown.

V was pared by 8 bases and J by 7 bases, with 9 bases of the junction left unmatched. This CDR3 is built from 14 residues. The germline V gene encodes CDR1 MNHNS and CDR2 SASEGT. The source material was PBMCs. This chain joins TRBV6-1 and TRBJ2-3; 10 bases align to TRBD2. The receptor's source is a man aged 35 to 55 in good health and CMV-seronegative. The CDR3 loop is CASRLAGGRYTQYF. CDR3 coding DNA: TGTGCCAGCCGATTAGCGGGGGGCAGGTATACGCAGTATTTT.